Only one count was recorded for the clone carrying this T cell receptor beta chain. What it binds is not known. Amplification targeted TCR beta CDR3 regions from RNA transcripts. Initially, a first-round RT-PCR of the TCR CDR3 employed the HTBI primer set. Each CDR3 protein is one row after TCRdb ran MiXCR on the multiplex PCR reads. This sample carries about 610,000 distinct CDR3 sequences, 46% of them seen once, and the ten largest clones take about 8%. This record comes from a study of T cells in Graves' hyperthyroidism and ophthalmopathy. Whole-study findings and limits: Most clonotypes expanded in the thyroid (above 0.001) were also present in blood. Prediction of ophthalmopathy progression came a median 6.5 months pre-onset.

The germline CDR1 and CDR2 sequences are SQVTM and ANQGSEA. This CDR3 is 16 amino acids long. Trimming removed 0 bases at V and 0 bases at J, with 12 bases between. If no ophthalmopathy progression occurred within 18 months, Graves' hyperthyroidism was stable. The source is a young woman with Graves' hyperthyroidism. The chain has TRBV29-1 and TRBJ2-1; the D is unclear. Material for sequencing was peripheral blood or thyroid tissue (not recorded which). CDR3 loop: CSVEDDREHSYNEQFF. The CDR3 bases are TGCAGCGTTGAAGATGATCGTGAGCACTCCTACAATGAGCAGTTCTTC.